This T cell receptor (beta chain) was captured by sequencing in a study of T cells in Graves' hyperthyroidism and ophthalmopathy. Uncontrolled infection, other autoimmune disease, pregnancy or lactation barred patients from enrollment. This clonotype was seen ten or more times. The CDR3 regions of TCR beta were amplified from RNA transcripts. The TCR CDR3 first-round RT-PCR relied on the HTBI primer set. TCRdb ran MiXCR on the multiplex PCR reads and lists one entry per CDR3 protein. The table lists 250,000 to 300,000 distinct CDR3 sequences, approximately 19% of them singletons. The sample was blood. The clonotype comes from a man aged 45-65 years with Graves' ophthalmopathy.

The CDR3 bases are TGCGCCAGCAGCTTGAATAGCGGGAGGAGCCACGAGCAGTACTTC. Encoded protein: CASSLNSGRSHEQYF. The chain carries TRBV5-1 and TRBJ2-7, with 10 nucleotides matching TRBD2. CDR3 length: 15 residues. V lost 1 base and J lost 5; bases outside the gene matches: 6. Germline V CDR1 and CDR2: SGHRS, YFSETQ.